This entry describes one T cell receptor (beta chain). Assay: immunoSEQ multiplex PCR; the TCRdb copy retains only in-frame clones and omits some. The table records about 150,000 clones, over 70% of them present only once. Trimming shortened V by 8 bases and J by 3 bases, and 16 bases separated the two germline ends. The CDR3 totals 14 residues. CDR1 and CDR2 (germline): MNHEY, SMNVEV (reference sequence). These data originate in a study of blood T cell repertoires in COVID-19. Background on the study: PBMCs, B-cell-depleted T cells, or T cells were the source of the cDNA or gDNA that made up the material.

The source of this sequence is a human donor in a cohort sampled during active COVID-19. The sequenced sample consisted of peripheral blood. The V and J genes are TRBV27 and TRBJ1-2; no clear D gene. CDR3 coding DNA: TGTGCCAGCTCAGAGTTGGGGAGGGACTATGGCTACACCTTC. Encoded protein: CASSELGRDYGYTF.